This record looks at one TCR beta chain sequence and its context. Its antigen is not known. V lost 2 bases to trimming and J lost 6 bases, with 11 bases between them. The CDR3 totals 13 residues. Germline lookup yields CDR1 SGDLS and CDR2 YYNGEE. The sample belongs to a study of T cells in localized non-small cell lung cancer. The repertoire was sequenced with immunoSEQ multiplex PCR; TCRdb's copy has only in-frame clones and lacks some. The repertoire has under 75,000 clones, 86% of them found once; the top ten carry about a fifth. Study-wide findings and caveats: Uninvolved adjacent lung, not tumor, had the highest T cell clonality.

The sequenced sample was peripheral blood, obtained before any cancer treatment. This chain connects TRBV9 to TRBJ1-2, with unresolved D. The receptor was isolated from a male donor older than 55 with stage III squamous cell lung carcinoma. The CDR3 reads CASSVSARHGYTF. DNA of the CDR3: TGTGCCAGCAGCGTCTCAGCGAGACATGGCTACACCTTC.